This TCR beta chain appears in the sequencing data of a study of early T cells in non-severe SARS-CoV-2 infection. TCRdb reprocessed the 5' RACE reads with MiXCR, giving one entry per CDR3 protein. Of about 52,000 distinct CDR3 sequences in the sample, around 10% were seen once. Trimming pared 3 bases from V and 5 bases from J, leaving 11 bases between. Germline V gives CDR1 DFQATT, CDR2 SNEGSKA (reference sequence). There are 13 residues in the CDR3. The rearrangement joins TRBV20-1 to TRBJ1-5; weak D call: TRBD1 (6 bases). The sequencing sample was made of whole blood. This receptor was taken from an adult who was a healthcare worker with PCR-confirmed SARS-CoV-2 infection or an uninfected control (not recorded which). CDR3 amino acids: CSASRQEHQPQHF. DNA for the CDR3: TGCAGTGCTAGCCGACAGGAACATCAGCCCCAGCATTTT.